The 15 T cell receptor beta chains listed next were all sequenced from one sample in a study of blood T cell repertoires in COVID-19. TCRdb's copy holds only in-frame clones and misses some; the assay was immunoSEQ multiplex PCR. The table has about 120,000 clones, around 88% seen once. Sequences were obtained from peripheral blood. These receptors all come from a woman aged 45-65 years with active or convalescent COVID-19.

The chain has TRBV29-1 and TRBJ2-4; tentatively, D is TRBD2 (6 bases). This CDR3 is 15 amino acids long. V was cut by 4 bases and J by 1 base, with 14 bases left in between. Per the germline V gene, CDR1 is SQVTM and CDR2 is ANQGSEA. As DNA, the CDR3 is TGCAGCGTTGGGGGGGTTAAACTTGCCAAAAACATTCAGTACTTC. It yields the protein CSVGGVKLAKNIQYF.

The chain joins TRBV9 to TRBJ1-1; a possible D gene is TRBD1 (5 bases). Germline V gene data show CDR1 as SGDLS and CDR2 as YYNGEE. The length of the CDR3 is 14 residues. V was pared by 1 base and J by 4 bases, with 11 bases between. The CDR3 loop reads CASSVSQGFTEAFF. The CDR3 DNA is TGTGCCAGCAGCGTATCCCAGGGATTCACTGAAGCTTTCTTT.

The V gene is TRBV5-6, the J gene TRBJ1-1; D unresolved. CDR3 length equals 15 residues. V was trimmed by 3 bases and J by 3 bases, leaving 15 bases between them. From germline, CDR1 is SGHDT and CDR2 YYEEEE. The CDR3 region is CASSSGFTWDTEAFF. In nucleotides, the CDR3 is TGTGCCAGCAGCTCAGGTTTTACTTGGGACACTGAAGCTTTCTTT.

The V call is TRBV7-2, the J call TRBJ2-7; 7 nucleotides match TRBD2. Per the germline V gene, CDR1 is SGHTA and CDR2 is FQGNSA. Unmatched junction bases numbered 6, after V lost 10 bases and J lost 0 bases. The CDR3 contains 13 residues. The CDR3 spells CATSTSTSYEQYF. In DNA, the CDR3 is TGTGCCACTTCGACTAGCACCTCCTACGAGCAGTACTTC.

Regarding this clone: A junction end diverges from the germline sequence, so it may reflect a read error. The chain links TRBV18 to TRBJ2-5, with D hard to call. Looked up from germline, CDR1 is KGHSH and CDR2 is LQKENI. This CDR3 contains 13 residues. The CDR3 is CASSPDLQGTQYF. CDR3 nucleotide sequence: TGTGCCAGCTCACCCGACTTACAAGGGACCCAGTACTTC. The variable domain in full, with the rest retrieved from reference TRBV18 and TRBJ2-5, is NAGVMQNPRHLVRRRGQEARLRCSPMKGHSHVYWYRQLPEEGLKFMVYLQKENIIDESGMPKERFSAEFPKEGPSILRIQQVVRGDSAAYFCASSPDLQGTQYFGPGTRLLVL.

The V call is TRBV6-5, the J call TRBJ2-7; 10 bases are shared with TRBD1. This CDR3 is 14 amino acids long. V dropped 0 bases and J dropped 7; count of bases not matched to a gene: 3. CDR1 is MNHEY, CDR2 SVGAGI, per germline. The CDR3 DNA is TGTGCCAGCAGTTACTCCGGGACAGGGGCTGAGCAGTACTTC. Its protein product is CASSYSGTGAEQYF.

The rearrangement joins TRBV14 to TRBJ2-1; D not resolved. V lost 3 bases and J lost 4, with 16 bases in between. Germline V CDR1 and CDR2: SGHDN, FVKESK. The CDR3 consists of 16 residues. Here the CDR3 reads CASSQRQAGIYNEQFF. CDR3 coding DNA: TGTGCCAGCAGCCAGCGCCAGGCCGGAATATACAATGAGCAGTTCTTC.

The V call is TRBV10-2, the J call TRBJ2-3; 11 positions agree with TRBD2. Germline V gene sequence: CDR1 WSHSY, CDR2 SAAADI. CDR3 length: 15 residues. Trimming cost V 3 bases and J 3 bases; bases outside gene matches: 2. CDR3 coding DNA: TGCGCCAGCAGTGATTTAGCGGGAGGGACAGATACGCAGTATTTT. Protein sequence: CASSDLAGGTDTQYF.

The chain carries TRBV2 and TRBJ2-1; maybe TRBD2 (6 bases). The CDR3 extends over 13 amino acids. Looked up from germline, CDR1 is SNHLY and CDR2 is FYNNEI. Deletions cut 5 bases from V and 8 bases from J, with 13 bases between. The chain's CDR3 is CASSRDSNHEQFF. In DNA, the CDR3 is TGTGCCAGCAGTCGGGACTCAAACCATGAGCAGTTCTTC.

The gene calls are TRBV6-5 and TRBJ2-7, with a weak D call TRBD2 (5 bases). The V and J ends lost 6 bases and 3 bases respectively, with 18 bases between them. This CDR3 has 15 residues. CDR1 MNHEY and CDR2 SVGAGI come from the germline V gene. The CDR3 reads CASSEDWTVDYEQYF. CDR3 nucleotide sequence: TGTGCCAGCAGCGAGGACTGGACGGTGGACTACGAGCAGTACTTC.

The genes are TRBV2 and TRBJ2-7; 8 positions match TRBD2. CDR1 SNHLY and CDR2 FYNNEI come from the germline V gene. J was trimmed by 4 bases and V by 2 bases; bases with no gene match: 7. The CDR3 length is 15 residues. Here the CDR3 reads CASSERQAGGYEQYF. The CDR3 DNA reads TGTGCCAGCAGTGAACGACAGGCGGGGGGTTACGAGCAGTACTTC. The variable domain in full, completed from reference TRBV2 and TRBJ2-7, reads EPEVTQTPSHQVTQMGQEVILRCVPISNHLYFYWYRQILGQKVEFLVSFYNNEISEKSEIFDDQFSVERPDGSNFTLKIRSTKLEDSAMYFCASSERQAGGYEQYFGPGTRLTVT.

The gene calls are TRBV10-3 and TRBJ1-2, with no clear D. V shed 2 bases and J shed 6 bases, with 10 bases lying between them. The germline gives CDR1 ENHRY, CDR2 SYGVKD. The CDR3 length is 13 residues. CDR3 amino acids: CAISEGQANGYTF. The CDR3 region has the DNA TGTGCCATCAGTGAGGGTCAGGCCAATGGCTACACCTTC.

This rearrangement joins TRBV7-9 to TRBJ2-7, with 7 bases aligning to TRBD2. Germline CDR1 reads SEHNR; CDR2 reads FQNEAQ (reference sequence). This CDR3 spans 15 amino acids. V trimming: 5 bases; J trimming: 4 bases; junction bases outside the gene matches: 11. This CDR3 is CASSPPTSARYEQYF. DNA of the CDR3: TGTGCCAGCAGCCCCCCCACTAGCGCTCGATACGAGCAGTACTTC. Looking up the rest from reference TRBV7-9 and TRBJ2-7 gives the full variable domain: DTGVSQNPRHKITKRGQNVTFRCDPISEHNRLYWYRQTLGQGPEFLTYFQNEAQLEKSRLLSDRFSAERPKGSFSTLEIQRTEQGDSAMYLCASSPPTSARYEQYFGPGTRLTVT.

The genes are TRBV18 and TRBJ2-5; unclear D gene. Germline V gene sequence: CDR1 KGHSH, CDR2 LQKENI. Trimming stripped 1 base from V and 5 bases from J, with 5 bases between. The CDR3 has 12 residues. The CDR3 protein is CASSPRRETQYF. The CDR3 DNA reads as TGTGCCAGCTCACCACGCCGGGAGACCCAGTACTTC.

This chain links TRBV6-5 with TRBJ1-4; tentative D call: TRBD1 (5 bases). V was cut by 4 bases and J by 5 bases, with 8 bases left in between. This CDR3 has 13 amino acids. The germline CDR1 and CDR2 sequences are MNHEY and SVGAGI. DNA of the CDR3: TGTGCCAGCAGTTTGACAGTAAATGAAAAACTGTTTTTT. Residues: CASSLTVNEKLFF.